This passage covers 24 T cell receptor beta chains from one sample sequenced in a study of CD8 T cells in Susac syndrome. When the RNA was reverse transcribed, random hexamers were used with an input of roughly 0.5 to 1 ug. TCRdb analysed the immunoSEQ multiplex PCR reads with MiXCR anew, one entry per CDR3 protein. Of about 140,000 distinct CDR3 sequences in the sample, 95% were seen once. Input material: CD4+ T cells from PBMCs. These receptors all come from a human donor with Susac syndrome.

The V and J genes are TRBV2 and TRBJ2-7; D could derive from TRBD1 or TRBD2 (5 bases each). This CDR3 has 14 residues. Deletions cut 2 bases from V and 6 bases from J, with 14 bases between. CDR1 is SNHLY, CDR2 FYNNEI, per germline. CDR3 sequence (DNA): TGTGCCAGCAGTGAATTGGGGGTGTCGCGCGAGCAGTACTTC. Translated: CASSELGVSREQYF.

V and J are TRBV29-1 and TRBJ2-3; D call uncertain. CDR1 SQVTM and CDR2 ANQGSEA come from the germline V gene. The CDR3 totals 12 residues. The ends were cut back, 4 bases at V and 1 base at J, with 6 bases in the middle. In nucleotides, the CDR3 is TGCAGCGTTGTGTATGGCACAGATACGCAGTATTTT. Its translation: CSVVYGTDTQYF.

This chain links TRBV30 with TRBJ2-5, with 7 positions matching TRBD2. The CDR3 is made up of 13 amino acids. Looked up from germline, CDR1 is GTSNPN and CDR2 is SVGIG (reference sequence). Germline trimming cut 4 bases from V and 4 bases from J; bases unmatched to any gene: 6. The DNA for the CDR3 is TGTGCCTGGATACTATCGGGGGGAGAGACCCAGTACTTC. It yields the protein CAWILSGGETQYF.

With regard to this clonotype: A junction boundary mismatches the germline segment, possibly from a read error. The chain couples TRBV2 to TRBJ2-7; D might be TRBD1 (6 bases). Germline lookup yields CDR1 SNHLY and CDR2 FYNNEI. CDR3 length equals 15 residues. As DNA, the CDR3 is TGTGCCAGCAGAGAAGGGGCCGGACAGAACTACGAGCAGTACTTC. It codes for CASREGAGQNYEQYF.

The rearrangement links TRBV20-1 to TRBJ1-5; D ambiguous. The V end was cut by 3 bases, the J end by 4 bases, with 19 bases between. From germline, CDR1 is DFQATT and CDR2 SNEGSKA (reference sequence). This CDR3 has 16 residues. The CDR3 DNA follows: TGCAGTGCTAGGGAATCCCGTCCAGCTCTAAATCAGCCCCAGCATTTT. Residues: CSARESRPALNQPQHF.

The chain joins TRBV12-3 or TRBV12-4 to TRBJ1-1, with D unclear. V was pared by 5 bases and J by 3 bases, with 4 bases between. The CDR3 consists of 11 residues. The DNA of the CDR3 is TGTGCCAGCAGTCCGGACACTGAAGCTTTCTTT. It encodes CASSPDTEAFF.

This chain joins TRBV7-9 and TRBJ1-4; TRBD1 agrees at 9 bases. J was trimmed by 4 bases and V by 5 bases; bases with no gene match: 8. Germline assignment: CDR1 SEHNR and CDR2 FQNEAQ (reference sequence). The CDR3 has 16 amino acids. The CDR3 nucleotides read TGTGCCAGCAGCCCGGACAGGGGCCCTCATAATGAAAAACTGTTTTTT. It codes for CASSPDRGPHNEKLFF.

This chain connects TRBV30 to TRBJ1-5, with D possibly being TRBD1 (6 bases). The CDR3 is 13 residues long. V was shortened by 1 base and J by 6 bases, with 10 bases between the two germline ends. The V gene's germline CDR1 is GTSNPN and CDR2 SVGIG (reference sequence). CDR3 DNA sequence: TGTGCCTGGAGTGCACAGGGTAGTCAGCCCCAGCATTTT. Translated: CAWSAQGSQPQHF.

The V and J genes are TRBV7-9 and TRBJ2-7; D gene ambiguous. With 1 base removed from V and 2 bases from J, the gap between germline ends came to 9 bases. Germline CDR1 SEHNR, CDR2 FQNEAQ (reference sequence). The CDR3 is 14 amino acids. CDR3 sequence: CASSLVGLPYEQYF. The DNA for the CDR3 is TGTGCCAGCAGCTTAGTCGGTCTCCCCTACGAGCAGTACTTC.

The J gene is TRBJ1-2, the V gene TRBV25-1; D unresolved. Germline V CDR1 and CDR2: MGHDK, SYGVNS. The V end was cut by 3 bases, the J end by 7 bases, with 3 bases between. This CDR3 comprises 10 residues. The CDR3 DNA reads as TGTGCCAGCAGTGAGGGTGGCTACACCTTC. It yields the protein CASSEGGYTF.

V is TRBV5-1 and J is TRBJ1-3; D remains unclear. In germline, CDR1 is SGHRS, CDR2 YFSETQ. Trimming took off 0 bases at V and 0 bases at J, with 7 bases between the two ends. The CDR3 has 15 amino acids. The CDR3 DNA sequence: TGCGCCAGCAGCTTGGTTGGGATCTCTGGAAACACCATATATTTT. Protein product: CASSLVGISGNTIYF.

The J gene is TRBJ1-1, the V gene TRBV15; D unclear. Germline assignment: CDR1 LNHNV and CDR2 YYDKDF (reference sequence). The CDR3 is made up of 11 amino acids. Trimming took 11 bases from V and 7 from J, leaving 14 bases between them. CDR3 loop: CAASGRDEAFF. The CDR3 DNA reads as TGTGCCGCTTCTGGGAGGGATGAAGCTTTCTTT. The variable domain in full, completed from reference TRBV15 and TRBJ1-1, reads DAMVIQNPRYQVTQFGKPVTLSCSQTLNHNVMYWYQQKSSQAPKLLFHYYDKDFNNEADTPDNFQSRRPNTSFCFLDIRSPGLGDTAMYLCAASGRDEAFFGQGTRLTVV.

V usage is TRBV5-1 and J usage is TRBJ2-1; weak D call: TRBD2 (6 bases). V was shortened by 4 bases and J by 5 bases, with 22 bases between the two germline ends. From germline, CDR1 is SGHRS and CDR2 YFSETQ. The length of the CDR3 is 17 residues. The CDR3 DNA follows: TGCGCCAGCAGCCAACTTTACGGGGGATCGAGTAACAATGAGCAGTTCTTC. This sequence encodes CASSQLYGGSSNNEQFF.

This clonotype was recorded only once. The chain combines TRBV12-3 or TRBV12-4 with TRBJ1-1, with D possibly matching TRBD1 (5 bases). This CDR3 is built from 16 residues. The ends were cut back, 4 bases at V and 4 bases at J, with 19 bases in the middle. The CDR3 region is CASSSFYGREGTEAFF. The DNA for the CDR3 is TGTGCCAGCAGTTCTTTTTATGGCAGGGAAGGCACTGAAGCTTTCTTT.

The V and J genes are TRBV29-1 and TRBJ1-1; D is unclear. This CDR3 is 12 amino acids long. V was clipped by 0 bases and J by 2 bases, with 4 bases between them. Germline lookup yields CDR1 SQVTM and CDR2 ANQGSEA. The CDR3 region has the DNA TGCAGCGTTGAAGACGGAAACACTGAAGCTTTCTTT. It is translated as CSVEDGNTEAFF.

This chain joins TRBV12-3 or TRBV12-4 and TRBJ2-1; weak D call: TRBD1 (6 bases). This CDR3 region has 12 residues. V was cut by 5 bases and J by 15 bases, with 17 bases left in between. The chain's CDR3 is CASSRGFLGAFF. CDR3 nucleotides: TGTGCCAGCAGTAGGGGGTTTCTGGGGGCGTTCTTC.

This chain joins TRBV28 and TRBJ2-4; D assignment may be TRBD1 or TRBD2 (5 bases each). The germline CDR1 and CDR2 sequences are MDHEN and SYDVKM. The CDR3 runs to 12 residues. V lost 7 bases and J lost 9, with 13 bases in between. The CDR3 region has the DNA TGTGCCAGCACCGAGGGGTACGGCATTCAGTACTTC. It translates to CASTEGYGIQYF.

The CDR3 sequence: CAWSAFYVETQYF. In DNA form, the CDR3 reads TGTGCCTGGAGTGCGTTCTACGTGGAGACCCAGTACTTC. The gene calls are TRBV30 and TRBJ2-5; D gene unclear. Trimming removed 1 base at V and 5 bases at J, with 11 bases between. Germline values: CDR1 GTSNPN, CDR2 SVGIG (reference sequence). The CDR3 covers 13 residues.

The chain couples TRBV6-4 to TRBJ2-1; D gene ambiguous. The V gene lost 5 bases and the J gene lost 5 bases, with 7 bases spanning the gap. CDR1 is MRHNA, CDR2 SNTAGT, per germline. The CDR3 contains 12 residues. The CDR3 is CASSSGDNEQFF. The CDR3 nucleotides read TGTGCCAGCAGTTCCGGAGACAATGAGCAGTTCTTC.

In this sample, this clonotype turned up a few times. The V and J genes are TRBV5-4 and TRBJ1-5, with D tentatively TRBD1 (5 bases). This CDR3 has 15 amino acids. Trimming took off 3 bases at V and 0 bases at J, with 10 bases between the two ends. Per the germline V gene, CDR1 is SGHNT and CDR2 is YYREEE (reference sequence). In DNA, the CDR3 is TGTGCCAGCAGCTCGGGACCGGTTAGCAATCAGCCCCAGCATTTT. It specifies CASSSGPVSNQPQHF.

The chain carries TRBV23-1 and TRBJ2-5; D unresolved. TRBV23-1 carries the ORF label, with uncertain function. The CDR3 has 13 residues. Trimming cost V 3 bases and J 3 bases, with 8 bases left between them. The DNA of the CDR3 is TGCGCCAGCAGTCAGTCTGGAGAAGAGACCCAGTACTTC. This encodes CASSQSGEETQYF.

This rearrangement joins TRBV5-6 to TRBJ2-7; a possible D gene is TRBD2 (6 bases). Per germline, CDR1 SGHDT and CDR2 YYEEEE. CDR3 size: 14 residues. The V gene lost 1 base and the J gene lost 3 bases, with 11 bases spanning the gap. DNA of the CDR3: TGTGCCAGCAGCTTGCGAAGGGGAGGCTACGAGCAGTACTTC. Translated: CASSLRRGGYEQYF.

The J gene is TRBJ1-1, the V gene TRBV12-3 or TRBV12-4; the D gene is possibly TRBD1 (6 bases). The CDR3 runs to 14 residues. V lost 5 bases and J lost 1, with 11 bases in between. DNA for the CDR3: TGTGCCAGCAGTCCAAAACAGGGGAACACTGAAGCTTTCTTT. It is translated as CASSPKQGNTEAFF.

CDR3 amino acids: CASSLDGGRSYEQYF. The CDR3 nucleotides are TGTGCCAGCAGCTTAGACGGAGGGCGCTCCTACGAGCAGTACTTC. The rearrangement uses TRBV7-3 and TRBJ2-7; TRBD2 might be the D (6 bases). The ends were cut back, 2 bases at V and 0 bases at J, with 11 bases in the middle. The CDR3 loop spans 15 amino acids. Per germline, CDR1 SGHTA and CDR2 FQGTGA.